This TCR beta chain was recorded in a study of blood T cell repertoires in COVID-19. Study-level information: Both acute and convalescent COVID-19 samples were obtained from the United States, Italy and Spain. T cells, B-cell-depleted T cells, or PBMCs supplied cDNA or gDNA.

TCRdb's copy holds only in-frame clones and misses some; the assay was immunoSEQ multiplex PCR. The table shows under 450,000 clones, with roughly nine tenths occurring only once. In germline, CDR1 is MNHEY, CDR2 SVGEGT. Trimming cost V 5 bases and J 0 bases, with 11 bases left between them. The CDR3 has 14 amino acids. Adults between roughly 18 and 90 years of age took part from more than 20 US areas. What was sequenced was PBMCs or T cells enriched from blood (not recorded which). V is TRBV6-2 or TRBV6-3 and J is TRBJ2-7; D is unclear. The clonotype comes from a woman aged 40 to 55 who had been exposed to COVID-19. The CDR3 loop reads CASSAKFSSYEQYF. In nucleotides, the CDR3 is TGTGCCAGCAGTGCCAAGTTCAGCTCCTACGAGCAGTACTTC.